This T cell receptor (beta chain) was recorded in a study of blood T cell repertoires in COVID-19. Study overall: Samples representing acute and convalescent COVID-19 were sourced from the United States, Italy and Spain. Sources were T cells, B-cell-depleted T cells, or PBMCs; the material itself was cDNA or gDNA.

CDR3 length: 14 residues. Trimming removed 1 base from V and 6 bases from J, with 12 bases in between. Germline V gene sequence: CDR1 SGHNT, CDR2 YENEEA. How the authors handled the data: Amplification of reference gene primers was used by the study to estimate nucleated cell counts. Assay used: immunoSEQ multiplex PCR; TCRdb lists only in-frame clones, some missing. The DNA was the basis for D and trimming; V, J and clone size are from that table. The sample lists a few hundred thousand clones, approximately 80% occurring once. Sample: peripheral blood. This chain links TRBV11-3 with TRBJ1-1; D is unclear. The TCR originated in a woman older than 75 with acute or convalescent COVID-19. The CDR3 region has the DNA TGTGCCAGCAGCTTAGGGGCGGACTATGCTGAAGCTTTCTTT. Translated: CASSLGADYAEAFF. Drawing the rest from reference TRBV11-3 and TRBJ1-1, the complete variable domain is EAGVVQSPRYKIIEKKQPVAFWCNPISGHNTLYWYLQNLGQGPELLIRYENEEAVDDSQLPKDRFSAERLKGVDSTLKIQPAELGDSAVYLCASSLGADYAEAFFGQGTRLTVV.